This T cell receptor beta chain was profiled in a study of cytomegalovirus exposure and HLA in healthy donors. A multiplex PCR was run with 60 Vbeta primers and 13 Jbeta primers. Clones were read by immunoSEQ multiplex PCR, and TCRdb kept only the in-frame ones, dropping some. The sample shows 130,000 to 150,000 clones, approximately 80% of them seen only once. CDR3 size: 14 residues. With 5 bases clipped from V and 11 bases from J, the junction kept 10 bases outside the gene matches. Germline V gene lookup returns CDR1 MNHEY and CDR2 SVGAGI. The V call is TRBV6-5, the J call TRBJ1-3; TRBD1 agrees at 9 bases. Sequencing was performed on PBMCs. This clonotype originated in a man aged 25 to 40 in good health and CMV-seropositive. The CDR3 DNA reads TGTGCCAGCAGTCGAGGTGGACAGGGGAACGCCATATATTTT. It encodes CASSRGGQGNAIYF.